This T cell receptor (beta chain) was sequenced during a study of shared clonotypes between healthy human individuals. Overall study context: Every donor yielded three CD4 naive, three CD4 memory, two CD8 naive and one CD8 memory plate.

Each donor was a Caucasian adult residing in Nashville, Tennessee. CDR1 and CDR2 from the germline V gene are SGHTA and FQGTGA. This CDR3 has 13 residues. Trimming removed 3 bases from V and 2 bases from J, with 7 bases in between. In its sample, this clone was seen a few times. The sample holds other DNA sequences that translate to the same CDR3. The DNA input per sorted-subset replicate PCR was roughly 210 ng, corresponding to some 33,000 T cell genomes. Method: immunoSEQ multiplex PCR; TCRdb's copy keeps in-frame clones and lacks some. The sample lists 2 million to 2.5 million clones, about 94% occurring once.

The specimen sequenced was naive CD4+ T cells sorted from blood. This sample's subset: CD45RA+ positively selected. This clonotype originated in a man younger than 35 in good health. The chain links TRBV7-3 to TRBJ2-5; no definite D call. Here the CDR3 reads CASSLTLQETQYF. Written as DNA, the CDR3 is TGTGCCAGCAGCTTGACACTACAAGAGACCCAGTACTTC.